This is a list of T cell receptor beta chains from one sample in a study of blood T cell repertoires in COVID-19. Libraries were prepared by immunoSEQ multiplex PCR; TCRdb keeps only in-frame clonotypes and omits some of them. The sample has 450,000 or so clones; 90% are singletons. The sequencing input was PBMCs or T cells enriched from blood (not recorded which). Receptors originate from a man younger than 30 who had recovered from COVID-19. CDR3s include the opening cysteine and the closing phenylalanine or tryptophan. D genes are given only for firm matches. Size is omitted from some rows. Given values are once, few, many or a class for expanded clones.

abundance: NA
d_gene: TRBD1
v_gene: TRBV11-3
j_gene: TRBJ1-3
CDR3aa: CASSPGQSGTIYF
CDR3nt: TGTGCCAGCAGCCCGGGACAGAGCGGCACCATATATTTT

abundance: NA
d_gene: TRBD1
v_gene: TRBV5-1
j_gene: TRBJ1-1
CDR3aa: CASSPGQGYNTEAFF
CDR3nt: TGCGCCAGCAGCCCGGGACAGGGTTATAACACTGAAGCTTTCTTT

abundance: once
d_gene: NA
v_gene: TRBV18
j_gene: TRBJ1-2
CDR3aa: CASSPMDTANYGYTF
CDR3nt: TGTGCCAGCTCACCTATGGACACTGCTAACTATGGCTACACCTTC

abundance: NA
d_gene: NA
v_gene: TRBV2
j_gene: TRBJ1-2
CDR3aa: CASSERGSYYGYTF
CDR3nt: TGTGCCAGCAGTGAACGGGGGAGTTACTATGGCTACACCTTC

abundance: few
d_gene: NA
v_gene: TRBV10-1
j_gene: TRBJ2-5
CDR3aa: CASSECAVLGETQYF
CDR3nt: TGCGCCAGCAGTGAGTGTGCAGTACTCGGGGAGACCCAGTACTTC

abundance: NA
d_gene: NA
v_gene: TRBV16
j_gene: TRBJ1-5
CDR3aa: CASSWTGNQPQHF
CDR3nt: TGTGCCAGCAGCTGGACGGGGAATCAGCCCCAGCATTTT

abundance: NA
d_gene: TRBD2
v_gene: TRBV5-1
j_gene: TRBJ2-5
CDR3aa: CASSLASGRMETQYF
CDR3nt: TGCGCCAGCAGCTTGGCTAGCGGGAGAATGGAGACCCAGTACTTC

abundance: NA
d_gene: NA
v_gene: TRBV6-5
j_gene: TRBJ1-2
CDR3aa: CASSPLLTGYYGYTF
CDR3nt: TGTGCCAGCAGTCCCCTACTGACAGGTTACTATGGCTACACCTTC

abundance: many
d_gene: NA
v_gene: TRBV21-1
j_gene: TRBJ2-7
CDR3aa: CASSNRGGLSYEQYF
CDR3nt: TGTGCCAGCAGCAATCGCGGCGGCCTCTCCTACGAGCAGTACTTC

abundance: NA
d_gene: TRBD2
v_gene: TRBV2
j_gene: TRBJ2-5
CDR3aa: CASTIERGLSETQYF
CDR3nt: TGTGCCAGCACTATCGAGCGGGGTCTGAGTGAGACCCAGTACTTC

abundance: NA
d_gene: NA
v_gene: TRBV18
j_gene: TRBJ2-5
CDR3aa: CASSPPLAETQYF
CDR3nt: TGTGCCAGCTCACCACCTTTAGCAGAGACCCAGTACTTC

abundance: NA
d_gene: TRBD1
v_gene: TRBV28
j_gene: TRBJ1-1
CDR3aa: CASRPPGQGMKAFF
CDR3nt: TGTGCCAGCAGACCCCCGGGACAGGGTATGAAGGCTTTCTTT

abundance: NA
d_gene: NA
v_gene: TRBV20-1
j_gene: TRBJ1-2
CDR3aa: CSAVGLNGYTF
CDR3nt: TGCAGCGCTGTTGGACTCAATGGCTACACCTTC